This T cell receptor (beta chain) was captured by sequencing in a study of blood T cell repertoires in COVID-19. Overall study context: Sites in the United States, Italy and Spain provided acute and convalescent COVID-19 samples. Nucleic acid was either cDNA or gDNA, and it came from T cells, B-cell-depleted T cells, or PBMCs.

The V gene lost 1 base and the J gene lost 6 bases, with 9 bases spanning the gap. Germline V gene lookup returns CDR1 SEHNR and CDR2 FQNEAQ (reference sequence). The CDR3 contains 13 residues. Original methodology: Using reference gene primer amplification, nucleated cell counts were estimated. The table came from immunoSEQ multiplex PCR; TCRdb's copy has only in-frame clones and leaves some out. V, J and clone size are those of that table, while D and trimming were read from the DNA. The table records 100,000 to 150,000 clones, approximately 91% of them present only once. This clone was seen a few times.

The chain uses TRBV7-9 and TRBJ1-1; D remains unclear. The TCR was taken from an elderly woman with acute or convalescent COVID-19. Material for sequencing was peripheral blood. In DNA, the CDR3 is TGTGCCAGCAGCTTAGAGGCGGTGGCTGAAGCTTTCTTT. Translating gives CASSLEAVAEAFF. Together with reference TRBV7-9 and TRBJ1-1, the CDR3 gives the full variable domain: DTGVSQNPRHKITKRGQNVTFRCDPISEHNRLYWYRQTLGQGPEFLTYFQNEAQLEKSRLLSDRFSAERPKGSFSTLEIQRTEQGDSAMYLCASSLEAVAEAFFGQGTRLTVV.